The rows below give T cell receptor beta chains drawn from one sample of a study of blood T cell repertoires in COVID-19. Repertoires were generated with immunoSEQ multiplex PCR, while TCRdb's copy carries only in-frame clones and drops some. The repertoire holds approximately 250,000 clones, approximately 90% seen once, with 1.2% in the top ten. The sequencing sample was made of PBMCs or T cells enriched from blood (not recorded which). These TCRs come from a woman in her thirties or forties with acute COVID-19. Each CDR3 is given without its conserved first and last residue. Each record gives: J gene, V gene, D gene, CDR3 protein. A D gene is named only where the DNA matches it firmly.

TRBJ2-1	TRBV7-3	TRBD1	ASSLRGTADNEQF
TRBJ1-3	TRBV12-3/TRBV12-4	.	ASMRDSGNTIY
TRBJ1-1	TRBV28	.	ASSRDMNTEAF
TRBJ2-3	TRBV18	TRBD2	ASSPTPWTSGAPDTQY
TRBJ1-1	TRBV27	TRBD1	ASSLLTGGVVKAF
TRBJ1-2	TRBV4-1	.	ASSQELEAYGYT
TRBJ2-2	TRBV7-9	.	ASSLGAANTGELF
TRBJ1-2	TRBV28	.	ASSSLERNYGYT
TRBJ2-4	TRBV19	TRBD1	ASSIDAPTLRTGGRNIQY
TRBJ1-5	TRBV19	.	ASSTHRDQPQH
TRBJ2-1	TRBV18	.	ASSGRDPSAGEQF
TRBJ2-7	TRBV24-1	TRBD1	ATSGQGFGEQY
TRBJ2-5	TRBV24-1	.	ATSDFPGGQETQY
TRBJ2-3	TRBV6-5	TRBD2	ASSRLAGSTDTQY
TRBJ1-1	TRBV28	TRBD1	ASSLRGGTLNTEAF
TRBJ1-5	TRBV12-3/TRBV12-4	.	ASGTGSDQPQH